These 2 T cell receptor beta chains were all obtained from the same sample, sequenced in a study of T cell responses to AZD1222 COVID-19 vaccine (dated by TCRdb to the early 2020s). Library construction relied on the immunoSEQ multiplex PCR assay. TCRdb took this table from immuneACCESS and kept in-frame rearrangements with V and J called. Such tables lack part of the clones; where checked against another copy, unresolved V genes explain under half of the gap, and the rest is unexplained. A total of some 130,000 clones appear in this sample, about 92% of them only once. Over 7.5% of the sample goes to the ten largest clones. This specimen's time point label, interpreted: baseline before first vaccination. Material: peripheral blood, obtained on day 0 of AZD1222 vaccination. The receptors were sampled from an adult in good health.

The chain is built from TRBV5-6 and TRBJ2-7; possibly TRBD1 or TRBD2 for D (6 bases each). Trimming removed 0 bases from V and 5 bases from J, with 15 bases in between. CDR1 is SGHDT and CDR2 is YYEEEE in the germline V gene. The CDR3 consists of 15 residues. CDR3 protein: CASSLARGRADEQYF. CDR3 DNA sequence: TGTGCCAGCAGCTTGGCTCGGGGGCGGGCAGACGAGCAGTACTTC.

The rearrangement links TRBV11-3 to TRBJ1-1; D remains ambiguous. Deletions cut 7 bases from V and 4 bases from J, with 13 bases between. Germline V gives CDR1 SGHNT, CDR2 YENEEA. This CDR3 comprises 13 residues. DNA of the CDR3: TGTGCCAGCACCACTCTGTCTAGCACTGAAGCTTTCTTT. It specifies CASTTLSSTEAFF.